This TCR beta chain was sequenced in a study of cytomegalovirus exposure and HLA in healthy donors. PCR primers comprised 60 Vbeta and 13 Jbeta primers. Clones were read by immunoSEQ multiplex PCR, and TCRdb kept only the in-frame ones, dropping some. Among about 170,000 clones, 70% to 90% were seen once, and the ten largest hold roughly 0.75%. Trimming left V 2 bases short and J 4 bases short, with 12 bases between. Germline V lookup: CDR1 SEHNR, CDR2 FQNEAQ (reference sequence). This CDR3 contains 15 residues. This clonotype was sampled from a woman aged 18-30 years in good health and CMV-seronegative. Sequences were obtained from PBMCs. This chain joins TRBV7-9 and TRBJ2-1; perhaps TRBD2 as D (6 bases). The CDR3 sequence: CASSLWDSYYNEQFF. The DNA for the CDR3 is TGTGCCAGCAGCTTATGGGACTCCTATTACAATGAGCAGTTCTTC.